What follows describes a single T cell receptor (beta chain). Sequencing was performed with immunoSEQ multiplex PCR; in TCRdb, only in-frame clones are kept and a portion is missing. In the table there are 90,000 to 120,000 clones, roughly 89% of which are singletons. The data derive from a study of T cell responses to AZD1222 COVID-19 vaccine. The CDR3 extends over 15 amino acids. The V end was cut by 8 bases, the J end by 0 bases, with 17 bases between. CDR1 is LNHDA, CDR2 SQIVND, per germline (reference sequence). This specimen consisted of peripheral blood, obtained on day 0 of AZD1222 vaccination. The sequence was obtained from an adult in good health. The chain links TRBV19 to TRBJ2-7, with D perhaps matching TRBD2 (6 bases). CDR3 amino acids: CASGSGGAGSYEQYF. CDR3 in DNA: TGTGCCAGTGGGAGCGGAGGGGCGGGCTCCTACGAGCAGTACTTC.